This passage covers 14 T cell receptor beta chains from one sample sequenced in a study of T cells in Graves' hyperthyroidism and ophthalmopathy. RNA transcripts were the template for amplifying TCR beta CDR3 regions. In the first-round RT-PCR of the TCR CDR3, the HTBI primer set was used. TCRdb recomputed calls from the multiplex PCR reads with MiXCR, one row per CDR3 protein. The sample includes more than 550,000 distinct CDR3 sequences, less than 45% of them seen just once. Sequencing input: peripheral blood or thyroid tissue (not recorded which). Source of these receptors: an adult man with Graves' disease, either hyperthyroidism or ophthalmopathy (not recorded which).

This clonotype was recorded many times. V gene TRBV29-1 combines with J gene TRBJ1-2; 8 bases align to TRBD1. The V and J ends lost 7 bases and 4 bases, in that order; junction bases with no gene match: 8. Germline CDR1 SQVTM, CDR2 ANQGSEA. The CDR3 has 13 residues. DNA for the CDR3: TGCAGCGCTCCAGGACAGGGTGGCTATGGCTACACCTTC. Translating gives CSAPGQGGYGYTF.

The gene calls are TRBV25-1 and TRBJ2-5; D not resolved. The CDR3 spans 11 residues. The ends were cut back, 8 bases at V and 5 bases at J, with 9 bases in the middle. Germline CDR1 reads MGHDK; CDR2 reads SYGVNS. The CDR3 spells CASRSAETQYF. CDR3 nucleotides: TGTGCCAGCCGGAGCGCGGAGACCCAGTACTTC. The whole variable domain, filled in from reference TRBV25-1 and TRBJ2-5, reads EADIYQTPRYLVIGTGKKITLECSQTMGHDKMYWYQQDPGMELHLIHYSYGVNSTEKGDLSSESTVSRIRTEHFPLTLESARPSHTSQYLCASRSAETQYFGPGTRLLVL.

The chain joins TRBV19 to TRBJ2-7, with TRBD2 as a possible D gene (6 bases). The germline gives CDR1 LNHDA, CDR2 SQIVND (reference sequence). The CDR3 runs to 15 residues. Trimming removed 3 bases at V and 5 bases at J, with 17 bases between. CDR3 sequence (DNA): TGTGCCAGTAGTATCCGGGGGAGTCAGATCCACGAGCAGTACTTC. This translates into CASSIRGSQIHEQYF.

This clonotype was detected many times. Here the CDR3 reads CASSVAGSGYTF. Written as DNA, the CDR3 is TGTGCCAGCAGCGTAGCTGGCAGTGGCTACACCTTC. This rearrangement joins TRBV9 to TRBJ1-2; D not resolved. The V gene's germline CDR1 is SGDLS and CDR2 YYNGEE. There are 12 residues in the CDR3. V was cut by 0 bases and J by 7 bases, with 7 bases left in between.

In the case of this clonotype: A single base separates this from a much larger clone, so it may be a read error. The V and J genes are TRBV10-3 and TRBJ1-2; D is perhaps TRBD1 (5 bases). The CDR3 consists of 14 residues. Germline loops: CDR1 ENHRY, CDR2 SYGVKD. With 11 bases removed from V and 0 bases from J, the gap between germline ends came to 16 bases. This chain's CDR3 is CAGKMDNTNYGYTF. The DNA of the CDR3 is TGTGCCGGCAAGATGGACAATACTAACTATGGCTACACCTTC.

This clonotype has only a few counts. This sequence joins TRBV5-1 and TRBJ2-7; D gene ambiguous. The germline V gene has CDR1 SGHRS and CDR2 YFSETQ. The CDR3 has 11 amino acids. The V gene lost 5 bases and the J gene lost 3 bases, with 6 bases spanning the gap. CDR3 loop: CASRSNYEQYF. In DNA form, the CDR3 reads TGCGCCAGCAGATCGAACTACGAGCAGTACTTC.

This clonotype has at least ten counts. This chain connects TRBV10-3 to TRBJ2-2, with 10 positions matching TRBD2. This CDR3 has 13 amino acids. Germline assignment: CDR1 ENHRY and CDR2 SYGVKD. Trimming removed 6 bases from V and 5 bases from J; junction bases left unmatched: 0. DNA of the CDR3: TGTGCCATCAGAGCGGGAGGGACCGGGGAGCTGTTTTTT. Translated: CAIRAGGTGELFF.

The table lists this clonotype with many counts. The chain carries TRBV16 and TRBJ1-5; tentatively, D is TRBD1 (5 bases). The CDR3 sequence is 15 residues long. V was trimmed by 0 bases and J by 4 bases, leaving 10 bases between them. Germline assignment: CDR1 KGHSY and CDR2 FQNENV. The DNA of the CDR3 is TGTGCCAGCAGCCAATCGGGCGAGGGGAATCAGCCCCAGCATTTT. This encodes CASSQSGEGNQPQHF.

The chain carries TRBV13 and TRBJ1-5, with TRBD1 as a possible D gene (5 bases). From germline, CDR1 is PRHDT and CDR2 FYEKMQ (reference sequence). The CDR3 loop spans 16 amino acids. With 8 bases removed from V and 2 bases from J, the gap between germline ends came to 19 bases. The CDR3 DNA reads as TGTGCCAGCTCCCCCTTGGGGGTAAGGGGCAATCAGCCCCAGCATTTT. It specifies CASSPLGVRGNQPQHF.

V gene TRBV29-1 combines with J gene TRBJ1-4; D is ambiguous. The CDR3 length is 13 residues. CDR1 SQVTM and CDR2 ANQGSEA come from the germline V gene. V lost 8 bases and J 0 bases, leaving 10 bases between the germline ends. CDR3 nucleotide sequence: TGCAGCTTCGACGGTGCAACTAATGAAAAACTGTTTTTT. Translated: CSFDGATNEKLFF. Complete variable domain (other parts from reference TRBV29-1 and TRBJ1-4): SAVISQKPSRDICQRGTSLTIQCQVDSQVTMMFWYRQQPGQSLTLIATANQGSEATYESGFVIDKFPISRPNLTFSTLTVSNMSPEDSSIYLCSFDGATNEKLFFGSGTQLSVL.

The chain couples TRBV7-9 to TRBJ2-7; TRBD1 might be the D (5 bases). Trimming removed 4 bases at V and 0 bases at J, with 10 bases between. Germline V gives CDR1 SEHNR, CDR2 FQNEAQ (reference sequence). The CDR3 sequence is 14 residues long. CDR3 nucleotide sequence: TGTGCCAGCAGCTCAGGGATCCTCTCCTACGAGCAGTACTTC. The encoded protein is CASSSGILSYEQYF.

This clonotype was observed once. Compared with germline, one end of the junction differs, possibly owing to a read error. The chain is built from TRBV7-2 and TRBJ1-4, with 8 bases aligning to TRBD1. The CDR3 is 15 amino acids. Per germline, CDR1 SGHTA and CDR2 FQGNSA. Here the CDR3 reads CASSHRDRKNEKLLF. The CDR3 DNA reads TGTGCCAGCAGCCACCGGGACAGGAAGAATGAAAAACTGCTTTTT.

As DNA, the CDR3 is TGTGCCAGCAGCCAGACAATCGTCATGAACACTGAAGCTTTCTTT. It codes for CASSQTIVMNTEAFF. The V call is TRBV7-9, the J call TRBJ1-1; D not certain. The CDR3 is 15 amino acids. The ends were cut back, 5 bases at V and 0 bases at J, with 13 bases in the middle. From germline, CDR1 is SEHNR and CDR2 FQNEAQ (reference sequence).

The chain is built from TRBV30 and TRBJ1-5; possible D gene TRBD1, 5 bases. This CDR3 spans 13 amino acids. Per germline, CDR1 GTSNPN and CDR2 SVGIG (reference sequence). V was cut by 2 bases and J by 7 bases, with 12 bases left in between. In nucleotides, the CDR3 is TGTGCCTGGAGTATCCCAGGGTTACAGCCCCAGCATTTT. Residues: CAWSIPGLQPQHF.